These 5 T cell receptor beta chains originate from one sample sequenced in a study of cytomegalovirus exposure and HLA in healthy donors. The PCR used 60 Vbeta and 13 Jbeta primers. Clones were read by immunoSEQ multiplex PCR, and TCRdb kept only the in-frame ones, dropping some. The data show about 170,000 clones, with around 78% seen just once and just over 2% held by the top ten. What was sequenced was PBMCs. These receptors were collected from a woman aged 25 to 45 in good health and CMV-seropositive.

This chain joins TRBV2 and TRBJ1-2; 7 bases match TRBD1. J gave up 7 bases and V 8 bases, and 16 bases lay outside the gene matches. This CDR3 spans 15 amino acids. Germline loops: CDR1 SNHLY, CDR2 FYNNEI. CDR3 in amino acids: CASPSNRDSVRGYTF. In DNA form, the CDR3 reads TGTGCCAGCCCAAGCAACCGGGACAGCGTGCGTGGCTACACCTTC.

The chain employs TRBV5-1 and TRBJ2-5; perhaps TRBD1 as D (6 bases). Trimming removed 4 bases at V and 0 bases at J, with 10 bases between. Germline lookup yields CDR1 SGHRS and CDR2 YFSETQ. CDR3 length equals 14 residues. CDR3 region: CASSGGQYQETQYF. CDR3 sequence (DNA): TGCGCCAGCAGCGGCGGACAGTACCAAGAGACCCAGTACTTC.

The CDR3 DNA reads TGCGCCAGCAGTAACCTCAGGGGCAACACCGGGGAGCTGTTTTTT. It translates to CASSNLRGNTGELFF. The chain links TRBV5-1 to TRBJ2-2, with a tentative D call TRBD1 (6 bases). CDR1 is SGHRS and CDR2 is YFSETQ in the germline V gene. V lost 5 bases, J lost 2 bases, and 13 bases lay in between. This CDR3 comprises 15 residues.

This clone turned up a few times. The rearrangement links TRBV30 to TRBJ1-1; the D gene is possibly TRBD1 (5 bases). CDR3 length: 11 amino acids. CDR1 is GTSNPN, CDR2 SVGIG, per germline (reference sequence). V gave up 5 bases and J gave up 1 base, with 5 bases separating them. CDR3 protein: CAWGQNTEAFF. The CDR3 DNA reads TGTGCCTGGGGACAGAACACTGAAGCTTTCTTT.

This sequence joins TRBV9 and TRBJ2-1; 9 positions match TRBD2. The ends lost 1 base at V and 0 bases at J; junction bases unmatched: 2. Germline CDR1 and CDR2: SGDLS and YYNGEE. The length of the CDR3 is 16 residues. The CDR3 sequence is CASSVSGRSSYNEQFF. The CDR3 DNA reads TGTGCCAGCAGCGTAAGCGGGAGGAGCTCCTACAATGAGCAGTTCTTC. The full variable domain, completed using reference TRBV9 and TRBJ2-1, is DSGVTQTPKHLITATGQRVTLRCSPRSGDLSVYWYQQSLDQGLQFLIQYYNGEERAKGNILERFSAQQFPDLHSELNLSSLELGDSALYFCASSVSGRSSYNEQFFGPGTRLTVL.